The 25 T cell receptor beta chains given below trace back to one sample, sequenced in a study of CD8 T cells in ankylosing spondylitis. Each CDR3 protein is one row after TCRdb ran MiXCR on the 5' RACE reads. The data hold 250,000 to 350,000 distinct CDR3 sequences, with 20% observed a single time. Sequencing was performed on blood, either unsorted or a sorted T cell fraction (not recorded which). The receptor source for this set is a male donor with ankylosing spondylitis or in good health (not recorded which).

This clonotype has just a few counts. V usage is TRBV12-3 or TRBV12-4 and J usage is TRBJ1-5, with D perhaps TRBD1 (5 bases). Trimming cost V 3 bases and J 9 bases, with 12 bases left between them. This CDR3 is 13 amino acids long. CDR3 protein: CASSLGQGRPQHF. The CDR3 bases are TGTGCCAGCAGTTTGGGCCAGGGAAGGCCCCAGCATTTT.

The rearrangement links TRBV20-1 to TRBJ1-1; D call uncertain. The germline gives CDR1 DFQATT, CDR2 SNEGSKA (reference sequence). The germline V and J ends were trimmed by 0 bases and 6 bases, with 17 bases remaining between them. This CDR3 spans 15 amino acids. DNA for the CDR3: TGCAGTGCTAGAGATGCCCTATCGGCTGGGCCTGAAGCTTTCTTT. Translated, it gives CSARDALSAGPEAFF.

This clonotype was recorded a few times. The V call is TRBV11-2, the J call TRBJ2-5, with D possibly matching TRBD2 (5 bases). Germline CDR1 reads SGHAT; CDR2 reads FQNNGV. V gave up 0 bases and J gave up 5 bases, with 10 bases separating them. The CDR3 covers 14 residues. The CDR3 loop is CASSLDPGMETQYF. The CDR3, as DNA: TGTGCCAGCAGCTTAGACCCGGGGATGGAGACCCAGTACTTC.

The V call is TRBV28, the J call TRBJ2-3; D remains ambiguous. Germline assignment: CDR1 MDHEN and CDR2 SYDVKM. The CDR3 sequence is 13 residues long. The V end was cut by 3 bases, the J end by 5 bases, with 9 bases between. The CDR3 nucleotides read TGTGCCAGCAGTTTGCCCAAGATAGATACGCAGTATTTT. This encodes CASSLPKIDTQYF.

In its sample, this clonotype was seen a few times. This sequence joins TRBV12-3 or TRBV12-4 and TRBJ2-5; 15 positions match TRBD2. The CDR3 totals 16 residues. Trimming at V came to 5 bases and at J to 2 bases, leaving 3 bases not matched to a gene. Written as DNA, the CDR3 is TGTGCCAGCAGTCAAGGACTAGCGGGGGGGCAAGAGACCCAGTACTTC. It yields the protein CASSQGLAGGQETQYF.

The V call is TRBV30, the J call TRBJ2-5; 10 positions agree with TRBD2. Germline assignment: CDR1 GTSNPN and CDR2 SVGIG (reference sequence). Trimming cost V 7 bases and J 3 bases; bases outside gene matches: 11. The CDR3 has 15 amino acids. The CDR3 region has the DNA TGTGCCTACTCCCCCCCTGGACTAGCGGAAGAGACCCAGTACTTC. It yields the protein CAYSPPGLAEETQYF.

The chain recombines TRBV28 with TRBJ1-5, with D perhaps TRBD1 (5 bases). V lost 6 bases, J lost 3 bases, and 18 bases lay in between. The CDR3 is made up of 16 amino acids. Germline CDR1 MDHEN, CDR2 SYDVKM. The CDR3 region has the DNA TGTGCCAGCAGACCGCAGGGACGAGGTGACAATCAGCCCCAGCATTTT. It translates to CASRPQGRGDNQPQHF.

The chain links TRBV12-3 or TRBV12-4 to TRBJ2-4; D ambiguous. V shed 3 bases and J shed 1 base, with 4 bases lying between them. The CDR3 loop spans 13 amino acids. In DNA form, the CDR3 reads TGTGCCAGCAGTTTTGAGGCCAAAAACATTCAGTACTTC. As protein: CASSFEAKNIQYF.

In its sample, this clonotype was seen many times. The V gene is TRBV27, the J gene TRBJ2-3, with D perhaps assigned TRBD1 or TRBD2 (5 bases each). Germline CDR1 is MNHEY and CDR2 is SMNVEV (reference sequence). CDR3 length equals 14 residues. V gave up 5 bases and J gave up 1 base, with 10 bases separating them. This chain's CDR3 is CASSLRDRTDTQYF. The CDR3 region has the DNA TGTGCCAGCAGTCTCCGGGACCGCACAGATACGCAGTATTTT.

The genes are TRBV29-1 and TRBJ1-1; no reliable D call. The CDR3 is 12 amino acids. Germline V CDR1 and CDR2: SQVTM, ANQGSEA. V was pared by 4 bases and J by 0 bases, with 6 bases between. CDR3 sequence (DNA): TGCAGCGTTGGACACTTGAACACTGAAGCTTTCTTT. It encodes CSVGHLNTEAFF.

This clonotype was picked up a small number of times. Written as DNA, the CDR3 is TGTGCCAGCAGTAAGACTAGCGGGAGAGTCGGTGAGCAGTTCTTC. This encodes CASSKTSGRVGEQFF. The rearrangement uses TRBV27 and TRBJ2-1; 12 bases agree with TRBD2. This CDR3 is built from 15 residues. Looked up from germline, CDR1 is MNHEY and CDR2 is SMNVEV (reference sequence). The V gene end was trimmed by 5 bases and the J gene end by 9 bases; junction bases not matched to a gene: 8.

The V and J genes are TRBV5-1 and TRBJ2-3, with TRBD2 matching over 9 bases. The CDR3 is made up of 18 amino acids. The ends lost 4 bases at V and 2 bases at J; junction bases unmatched: 14. Germline assignment: CDR1 SGHRS and CDR2 YFSETQ. CDR3 DNA: TGCGCCAGCAGCCCGTCCGGGACTAGCCGGGGAGACACAGATACGCAGTATTTT. Translating it yields CASSPSGTSRGDTDTQYF.

This clonotype came up a few times. The J gene is TRBJ2-4, the V gene TRBV28; TRBD2 aligns across 9 bases. Germline V gene data show CDR1 as MDHEN and CDR2 as SYDVKM. The CDR3 spans 14 residues. V was pared by 6 bases and J by 3 bases, with 3 bases of the junction left unmatched. Here the CDR3 DNA reads TGTGCCAGCAGCGCGACTAGCGGCAAAAACATTCAGTACTTC. Amino acids: CASSATSGKNIQYF. The full variable domain, rest sourced from reference TRBV28 and TRBJ2-4, is DVKVTQSSRYLVKRTGEKVFLECVQDMDHENMFWYRQDPGLGLRLIYFSYDVKMKEKGDIPEGYSVSREKKERFSLILESASTNQTSMYLCASSATSGKNIQYFGAGTRLSVL.

The chain is built from TRBV21-1 and TRBJ2-7. TRBV21-1 is an annotated pseudogene. The CDR3 loop spans 15 amino acids. CDR3 sequence (DNA): TGTGCCAGCAGCAAAGAAGAAAGGCGTTCCTACGAGCAGTACGTC. Protein product: CASSKEERRSYEQYV.

A single count supports this clonotype. V is TRBV30 and J is TRBJ1-5; D is undetermined. Between the trimmed V and J ends, which lost 0 bases and 5 bases, there was a span of 11 bases. Germline lookup yields CDR1 GTSNPN and CDR2 SVGIG (reference sequence). This CDR3 contains 14 residues. The CDR3 sequence is CAWSVIGSHQPQHF. As DNA, the CDR3 is TGTGCCTGGAGTGTAATTGGGTCCCATCAGCCCCAGCATTTT.

The V gene is TRBV20-1, the J gene TRBJ2-3; 14 bases agree with TRBD2. Germline V gives CDR1 DFQATT, CDR2 SNEGSKA (reference sequence). Germline trimming cut 3 bases from V and 1 base from J; bases unmatched to any gene: 3. The CDR3 is 16 amino acids. CDR3 bases: TGCAGTGCTAGTGGGACTAGCGGGGGCCGCACAGATACGCAGTATTTT. Amino acids: CSASGTSGGRTDTQYF.

This chain links TRBV2 with TRBJ2-1; tentatively, D is TRBD2 (6 bases). This CDR3 is 14 amino acids long. Germline V gene sequence: CDR1 SNHLY, CDR2 FYNNEI. With 7 bases removed from V and 2 bases from J, the gap between germline ends came to 12 bases. CDR3 in amino acids: CASKGPGAYNEQFF. CDR3 nucleotide sequence: TGTGCCAGCAAGGGGCCGGGGGCCTACAATGAGCAGTTCTTC.

This clonotype showed up just a few times. The V call is TRBV15, the J call TRBJ2-1; the D gene is possibly TRBD2 (6 bases). This CDR3 has 15 residues. V shed 0 bases and J shed 9 bases, with 15 bases lying between them. Germline-derived CDR1 and CDR2 are LNHNV and YYDKDF (reference sequence). The CDR3 DNA is TGTGCCACCAGCAGAGATCCGGGGGTCGGGCTTGAGCAGTTCTTC. Protein product: CATSRDPGVGLEQFF.

This chain uses TRBV29-1 with TRBJ2-7; D is unclear. Deletions cut 6 bases from V and 5 bases from J, with 11 bases between. This CDR3 comprises 11 residues. Germline CDR1 is SQVTM and CDR2 is ANQGSEA. CDR3 sequence: CSVAESDEQYV. In nucleotides, the CDR3 is TGCAGCGTGGCGGAGTCTGACGAGCAGTACGTC.

A single count supports this clonotype. A read error may produce the germline difference seen at one junction end. V usage is TRBV5-4 and J usage is TRBJ2-2; no clear D gene. This CDR3 contains 14 residues. Germline V gene sequence: CDR1 SGHNT, CDR2 YYREEE (reference sequence). The CDR3 DNA is TGTGCCAGCGGCCCCGCTCTGAACACCTGGGAGCTGTTTTTT. Translating it yields CASGPALNTWELFF. The whole variable domain, remainder taken from reference TRBV5-4 and TRBJ2-2, is ETGVTQSPTHLIKTRGQQVTLRCSSQSGHNTVSWYQQALGQGPQFIFQYYREEENGRGNFPPRFSGLQFPNYSSELNVNALELDDSALYLCASGPALNTWELFFGEGSRLTVL.

The chain is built from TRBV7-2 and TRBJ1-6, with D possibly TRBD1 on 6 matching bases. Trimming shortened V by 1 base and J by 10 bases, and 17 bases separated the two germline ends. This CDR3 is 16 amino acids long. Germline loops: CDR1 SGHTA, CDR2 FQGNSA. The CDR3 bases are TGTGCCAGCAGCTTAGTCCCAGGGGTTAACGGGTCACCCCTCCACTTT. As protein: CASSLVPGVNGSPLHF.

This clonotype was seen a handful of times. J is TRBJ1-5 and V is TRBV12-3 or TRBV12-4; 10 bases fit TRBD1. The CDR3 is made up of 15 amino acids. The junction had 4 bases not matched to a gene; V was cut back by 7 bases and J by 1 base. The CDR3 DNA reads as TGTGCCAGCACCGGGACAGGGGCGAGCAATCAGCCCCAGCATTTT. As protein: CASTGTGASNQPQHF.

This clonotype was seen only a few times. The chain couples TRBV20-1 to TRBJ2-3; 8 bases map to TRBD2. The CDR3 has 16 amino acids. The ends lost 0 bases at V and 5 bases at J; junction bases unmatched: 10. Germline V gives CDR1 DFQATT, CDR2 SNEGSKA (reference sequence). CDR3 sequence (DNA): TGCAGTGCTAGAGATCTGGCGGGGGGCCAGGGAGATACGCAGTATTTT. Protein: CSARDLAGGQGDTQYF.

The chain combines TRBV5-1 with TRBJ1-5; no clear D gene. The CDR3 sequence is 14 residues long. Germline CDR1 SGHRS, CDR2 YFSETQ. V was trimmed by 1 base and J by 4 bases, leaving 9 bases between them. In DNA, the CDR3 is TGCGCCAGCAGCTTGAGAGGAGGGAATCAGCCCCAGCATTTT. It is translated as CASSLRGGNQPQHF.

The rearrangement uses TRBV5-1 and TRBJ1-2, with unresolved D. The germline CDR1 and CDR2 sequences are SGHRS and YFSETQ. The germline V and J ends were trimmed by 0 bases and 10 bases, with 22 bases remaining between them. The CDR3 is made up of 16 amino acids. DNA for the CDR3: TGCGCCAGCAGCTTGGGTCTTTTGCCGGGGTCGGATGACTACACCTTC. Encoded protein: CASSLGLLPGSDDYTF.